This record covers a single T cell receptor (beta chain). Its antigen is unknown. The sample is drawn from a study of CD8 T cells in ankylosing spondylitis. The CDR3 runs to 16 residues. Trimming removed 8 bases from V and 1 base from J, with 19 bases in between. Germline CDR1 SNHLY, CDR2 FYNNEI. Quantitative 5'-RACE was performed with molecular barcodes, and it yielded the TCR beta libraries. MiXCR, run by TCRdb on the 5' RACE reads, gives a single entry per CDR3 protein. The table has about 540,000 distinct CDR3 sequences, roughly an eighth seen once. Study-wide findings and caveats: The authors found the disease-linked clones to be CD8+ and relatively rare in peripheral blood. A motif of 8 or 9 highly homologous TCR beta variants was seen as apparently characteristic of ankylosing spondylitis blood.

The sample was blood, either unsorted or a sorted T cell fraction (not recorded which). This sequence originates from a male donor with ankylosing spondylitis. The chain has TRBV2 and TRBJ2-3; D is possibly TRBD1 or TRBD2 (6 bases each). CDR3 nucleotide sequence: TGTGCCAGCGGTCGTGAGGGGGGCATTGGCACAGATACGCAGTATTTT. Amino acids: CASGREGGIGTDTQYF.